The 31 T cell receptor beta chains below come from one sample, sequenced in a study of blood T cells in healthy people across ages. Combining a sample-barcoded 5' primer with a J-beta primer mix, a second PCR ran for roughly 7 to 12 cycles. TCRdb fed the 5' RACE reads into MiXCR, producing one record per CDR3 protein. Of about 730,000 distinct CDR3 sequences listed, around 40% are singletons. The sample consisted of blood. These receptors came from a woman aged 55-70 years in good health.

The rearrangement joins TRBV6-2 or TRBV6-3 to TRBJ2-7; maybe TRBD2 (6 bases). This CDR3 is built from 13 residues. Looked up from germline, CDR1 is MNHEY and CDR2 is SVGEGT. Trimming removed 6 bases from V and 7 bases from J, with 16 bases in between. In DNA, the CDR3 is TGTGCCAGCAGGGGGGGTCGGCGCAGTGAGCAGTACTTC. Amino acid sequence: CASRGGRRSEQYF.

The J gene is TRBJ2-1, the V gene TRBV28; D is unresolved. Germline loops: CDR1 MDHEN, CDR2 SYDVKM. The CDR3 runs 15 residues. V lost 3 bases and J 5 bases, leaving 14 bases between the germline ends. CDR3: CASSLLANGDNEQFF. CDR3 nucleotide sequence: TGTGCCAGCAGTTTGTTGGCGAATGGGGACAATGAGCAGTTCTTC.

This chain connects TRBV12-3 or TRBV12-4 to TRBJ2-1, with 7 bases that match TRBD2. The junction had 4 bases not matched to a gene; V was cut back by 5 bases and J by 0 bases. This CDR3 is 15 amino acids long. Here the CDR3 reads CASSAAGNSYNEQFF. CDR3 in DNA: TGTGCCAGCAGTGCAGCGGGGAACTCCTACAATGAGCAGTTCTTC.

A remark on this clonotype: With a much larger clone just one base away, this may be a read error. The rearrangement uses TRBV7-9 and TRBJ2-5, with TRBD2 identical over 11 bases. CDR1 and CDR2 (germline): SEHNR, FQNEAQ (reference sequence). This CDR3 spans 14 amino acids. The CDR3, as DNA: TGTGCCGGCAGCCGCGGACTAGCGGGAGAGACCCAGTACTTC. Translating gives CAGSRGLAGETQYF.

V usage is TRBV7-3 and J usage is TRBJ2-1, with 10 bases fitting TRBD2. Germline V lookup: CDR1 SGHTA, CDR2 FQGTGA. J lost 9 bases, V lost 1 base, and 9 bases had no gene match. This CDR3 spans 16 amino acids. As DNA, the CDR3 is TGTGCCAGCAGCTTAAAGTCGGCTAGCGGGAGTGGTGAGCAGTTCTTC. It translates to CASSLKSASGSGEQFF. The entire variable domain, with the rest obtained from reference TRBV7-3 and TRBJ2-1, is as follows: GAGVSQTPSNKVTEKGKYVELRCDPISGHTALYWYRQSLGQGPEFLIYFQGTGAADDSGLPNDRFFAVRPEGSVSTLKIQRTERGDSAVYLCASSLKSASGSGEQFFGPGTRLTVL.

The rearrangement joins TRBV12-3 or TRBV12-4 to TRBJ1-1; D unclear. This CDR3 comprises 14 residues. The V and J ends lost 3 bases and 3 bases respectively, with 11 bases between them. The CDR3 nucleotides read TGTGCCAGCAGTTTTAGTAATGAGGACACTGAAGCTTTCTTT. As protein: CASSFSNEDTEAFF.

J is TRBJ1-6 and V is TRBV25-1; D is undetermined. The V gene's germline CDR1 is MGHDK and CDR2 SYGVNS. There are 13 residues in the CDR3. The V and J ends lost 1 base and 10 bases respectively, with 8 bases between them. As DNA, the CDR3 is TGTGCCAGCAGTGAATTACTGGGGTCACCCCTCCACTTT. Its protein product is CASSELLGSPLHF. The variable domain in full, completed from reference TRBV25-1 and TRBJ1-6, reads EADIYQTPRYLVIGTGKKITLECSQTMGHDKMYWYQQDPGMELHLIHYSYGVNSTEKGDLSSESTVSRIRTEHFPLTLESARPSHTSQYLCASSELLGSPLHFGNGTRLTVT.

A remark on this clonotype: At one boundary the junction diverges from the germline segment, which might be a read error. The V and J genes are TRBV7-2 and TRBJ2-3; 11 bases align to TRBD2. There are 16 residues in the CDR3. From germline, CDR1 is SGHTA and CDR2 FQGNSA. CDR3 nucleotides: TGTGCCAGTAGCTTCCTAGCGGGGGGAAAGGTGGATATGCAGTATTTT. Translated, it gives CASSFLAGGKVDMQYF.

A few counts support this clonotype. J is TRBJ2-3 and V is TRBV6-5; 8 bases match TRBD2. The CDR3 consists of 20 residues. Trimming at V came to 1 base and at J to 0 bases, leaving 15 bases not matched to a gene. Germline CDR1 and CDR2: MNHEY and SVGAGI. CDR3 sequence: CASSYWSRPLAGSSTDTQYF. The CDR3 bases are TGTGCCAGCAGTTACTGGTCCCGGCCATTAGCGGGGTCTAGCACAGATACGCAGTATTTT.

The gene calls are TRBV28 and TRBJ2-1; D not resolved. Germline V CDR1 and CDR2: MDHEN, SYDVKM. The germline V and J ends were trimmed by 5 bases and 4 bases, with 12 bases remaining between them. The CDR3 runs 14 residues. The CDR3 sequence: CASSPALGYNEQFF. The CDR3 DNA is TGTGCCAGCAGTCCTGCCCTAGGTTACAATGAGCAGTTCTTC.

For this clonotype: One base away lies a much larger clone, so this may be a sequencing read error. The chain uses TRBV6-1 and TRBJ2-3; 7 nucleotides align to TRBD1. CDR1 and CDR2 from the germline V gene are MNHNS and SASEGT. The length of the CDR3 is 12 residues. J was trimmed by 8 bases and V by 4 bases; bases with no gene match: 3. CDR3 in DNA: TGTGCCAGCAGTGCCAACAGGGGTACGCAGTATTTT. Translation gives CASSANRGTQYF.

Note on this clonotype: At one end the junction does not follow the germline gene, possibly because of a read error. The rearrangement links TRBV6-2 or TRBV6-3 to TRBJ2-3; D perhaps matches TRBD1 (7 bases). Germline V gives CDR1 MNHEY, CDR2 SVGEGT. CDR3 size: 15 residues. CDR3 in DNA: TGTGCCAGCAGTTTGGAGGGACAGTACACACATACGCAGTATTTT. This gives the protein CASSLEGQYTHTQYF.

This clonotype has just a few counts. The J gene is TRBJ2-6, the V gene TRBV28; no reliable D call. This CDR3 region has 17 residues. CDR1 is MDHEN, CDR2 SYDVKM, per germline. Trimming took 3 bases from V and 0 from J, leaving 12 bases between them. CDR3 coding DNA: TGTGCCAGCAGTTTCGTCGCGGAAAGCTCTGGGGCCAACGTCCTGACTTTC. Translation gives CASSFVAESSGANVLTF.

The chain is built from TRBV7-3 and TRBJ1-1, with unresolved D. Deletions cut 4 bases from V and 1 base from J, with 7 bases between. The CDR3 spans 13 residues. Per the germline V gene, CDR1 is SGHTA and CDR2 is FQGTGA. Here the CDR3 reads CASSSSPNTEAFF. DNA of the CDR3: TGTGCCAGCAGCTCCAGCCCGAACACTGAAGCTTTCTTT.

The table lists this clonotype with many counts. The rearrangement uses TRBV12-3 or TRBV12-4 and TRBJ2-1, with 8 positions matching TRBD2. The J call may not be correct, given that the DNA end is closer to TRBJ2-7. CDR3 length: 20 amino acids. The CDR3: CASSLAGGAGGPSSYNEQYF. The CDR3 DNA follows: TGTGCCAGCAGTTTAGCTGGTGGGGCGGGGGGCCCCAGCTCCTACAATGAGCAGTACTTC.

The V call is TRBV28, the J call TRBJ2-7, with D possibly TRBD2 on 5 matching bases. This CDR3 has 14 amino acids. V shed 5 bases and J shed 0 bases, with 11 bases lying between them. Germline V CDR1 and CDR2: MDHEN, SYDVKM. For the CDR3, the DNA is TGTGCCAGCAGTAAATCGGACTTCTCCTACGAGCAGTACTTC. Translated: CASSKSDFSYEQYF.

With respect to this clonotype: One end of the junction varies from germline; a read error may be responsible. The J gene is TRBJ2-4, the V gene TRBV28; no reliable D call. Germline loops: CDR1 MDHEN, CDR2 SYDVKM. The CDR3 sequence is 16 residues long. CDR3 protein: CASSLFDNKAENIQYF. CDR3 bases: TGTGCCAGCAGTTTGTTCGATAATAAAGCCGAAAACATTCAGTACTTC.

Points on this clonotype: Compared with germline, one end of the junction differs, possibly owing to a read error. The gene calls are TRBV12-3 or TRBV12-4 and TRBJ2-3; 7 bases are shared with TRBD1. The CDR3 totals 15 residues. CDR3 protein: CASSFGRVGTDAQYF. The CDR3, as DNA: TGTGCCAGCAGTTTTGGAAGAGTGGGGACAGATGCGCAGTATTTT.

This clonotype was recorded once. The V gene is TRBV9, the J gene TRBJ2-7; TRBD1 matches at 10 bases. After removal of 2 bases from V and 1 base from J, the junction contained 6 bases not matched to a gene. This CDR3 comprises 16 residues. Germline CDR1 SGDLS, CDR2 YYNGEE. The CDR3 here is CASSVGTGAKSYEQYF. CDR3 bases: TGTGCCAGCAGCGTTGGGACAGGGGCCAAATCCTACGAGCAGTACTTC.

This clonotype has only one observation. The chain has TRBV2 and TRBJ1-4; D is possibly TRBD1 (6 bases). Trimming took 4 bases from V and 5 from J, leaving 11 bases between them. The CDR3 spans 14 residues. Germline V gene sequence: CDR1 SNHLY, CDR2 FYNNEI. CDR3 loop: CASSGGGLNEKLFF. Written as DNA, the CDR3 is TGTGCCAGCAGTGGGGGGGGCCTAAATGAAAAACTGTTTTTT.

The gene calls are TRBV6-5 and TRBJ2-6; no clear D. Germline CDR1 reads MNHEY; CDR2 reads SVGAGI. This CDR3 comprises 14 residues. The V end lost 10 bases, the J end lost 0 bases, and 10 bases lay between the germline ends. CDR3 sequence: CATPCDSGANVLTF. As DNA, the CDR3 is TGTGCCACCCCGTGTGACTCTGGGGCCAACGTCCTGACTTTC.

The sample holds one count of this clonotype. The rearrangement joins TRBV4-2 to TRBJ2-7; possibly TRBD2 for D (7 bases). The CDR3 loop spans 17 amino acids. Between the trimmed V and J ends, which lost 3 bases and 1 base, there was a span of 19 bases. Germline values: CDR1 LGHNA, CDR2 YNFKEQ. CDR3 DNA sequence: TGTGCCAGCAGCCATCCCTGGGGGGCGGGAGTATCCTACGAGCAGTACTTC. Translating gives CASSHPWGAGVSYEQYF.

The chain links TRBV7-2 to TRBJ2-7, with D perhaps matching TRBD1 (5 bases). Looked up from germline, CDR1 is SGHTA and CDR2 is FQGNSA. V dropped 3 bases and J dropped 7 bases, with 13 bases sitting between them. The CDR3 is 13 amino acids. Here the CDR3 DNA reads TGTGCCAGCAGCTTCCCCCATGGGGCTGAGCAGTACTTC. Protein product: CASSFPHGAEQYF. The full variable domain, in which reference TRBV7-2 and TRBJ2-7 provide the parts outside the CDR3, is GAGVSQSPSNKVTEKGKDVELRCDPISGHTALYWYRQSLGQGLEFLIYFQGNSAPDKSGLPSDRFSAERTGGSVSTLTIQRTQQEDSAVYLCASSFPHGAEQYFGPGTRLTVT.

The genes are TRBV28 and TRBJ1-5; 7 bases are shared with TRBD1. The germline gives CDR1 MDHEN, CDR2 SYDVKM. This CDR3 has 16 amino acids. The junction had 8 bases not matched to a gene; V was cut back by 5 bases and J by 1 base. CDR3 sequence (DNA): TGTGCCAGCAGTCCCCTGGGACAGTGCAGCAATCAGCCCCAGCATTTT. Amino acids: CASSPLGQCSNQPQHF. The whole variable domain, filled in from reference TRBV28 and TRBJ1-5, reads DVKVTQSSRYLVKRTGEKVFLECVQDMDHENMFWYRQDPGLGLRLIYFSYDVKMKEKGDIPEGYSVSREKKERFSLILESASTNQTSMYLCASSPLGQCSNQPQHFGDGTRLSIL.

This clonotype was found once. The CDR3 reads CAWSVGRTRNEKLFF. The CDR3 coding sequence is TGTGCCTGGAGTGTCGGGAGGACCCGTAATGAAAAACTGTTTTTT. The rearrangement uses TRBV30 and TRBJ1-4; D is undetermined. Germline V lookup: CDR1 GTSNPN, CDR2 SVGIG (reference sequence). V lost 0 bases and J lost 4, with 12 bases in between. CDR3 length equals 15 residues.

The chain is built from TRBV7-6 and TRBJ2-7; D perhaps matches TRBD1 (5 bases). The germline V gene encodes CDR1 SGHVS and CDR2 FNYEAQ. Trimming took off 4 bases at V and 6 bases at J, with 10 bases between the two ends. CDR3 size: 12 residues. The CDR3 sequence is CASSSRVGEQYF. The DNA for the CDR3 is TGTGCCAGCAGCTCCAGGGTCGGCGAGCAGTACTTC.

The rearrangement joins TRBV27 to TRBJ2-3, with TRBD2 as a possible D gene (7 bases). V dropped 8 bases and J dropped 2 bases, with 23 bases sitting between them. Germline V lookup: CDR1 MNHEY, CDR2 SMNVEV (reference sequence). There are 17 residues in the CDR3. DNA for the CDR3: TGTGCCAGCGGGGTTGGGCGGGGGCATCTAAACACAGATACGCAGTATTTT. It is translated as CASGVGRGHLNTDTQYF.

This clonotype was observed a few times. The chain combines TRBV5-1 with TRBJ2-1; D gene ambiguous. CDR1 and CDR2 from the germline V gene are SGHRS and YFSETQ. The length of the CDR3 is 14 residues. Trimming shortened V by 0 bases and J by 8 bases, and 12 bases separated the two germline ends. CDR3 residues: CASSLDPAPDEQFF. CDR3 nucleotide sequence: TGCGCCAGCAGCTTGGACCCAGCTCCCGATGAGCAGTTCTTC.

This clonotype has ten or more counts. The V gene is TRBV10-3, the J gene TRBJ2-1; no reliable D call. Germline lookup yields CDR1 ENHRY and CDR2 SYGVKD. Trimming removed 4 bases at V and 8 bases at J, with 6 bases between. The CDR3 loop spans 11 amino acids. CDR3 sequence: CAISVKDEQFF. The CDR3 DNA follows: TGTGCCATCAGTGTTAAGGATGAGCAGTTCTTC.

CDR3 sequence (DNA): TGTGCCACCAGTGACCCCGGACTAGCTATAGATACGCAGTATTTT. It encodes CATSDPGLAIDTQYF. The rearrangement joins TRBV24-1 to TRBJ2-3, with 8 bases aligning to TRBD2. The CDR3 is 15 residues long. Trimming removed 4 bases from V and 5 bases from J; junction bases left unmatched: 7. Germline CDR1 reads KGHDR; CDR2 reads SFDVKD.

J is TRBJ1-2 and V is TRBV5-5; D ambiguous. The CDR3 spans 14 residues. The V and J ends lost 0 bases and 0 bases respectively, with 6 bases between them. Germline CDR1 is SGHKS and CDR2 is YYEKEE (reference sequence). CDR3 loop: CASSLGSANYGYTF. The CDR3 region has the DNA TGTGCCAGCAGCTTGGGGTCAGCTAACTATGGCTACACCTTC.